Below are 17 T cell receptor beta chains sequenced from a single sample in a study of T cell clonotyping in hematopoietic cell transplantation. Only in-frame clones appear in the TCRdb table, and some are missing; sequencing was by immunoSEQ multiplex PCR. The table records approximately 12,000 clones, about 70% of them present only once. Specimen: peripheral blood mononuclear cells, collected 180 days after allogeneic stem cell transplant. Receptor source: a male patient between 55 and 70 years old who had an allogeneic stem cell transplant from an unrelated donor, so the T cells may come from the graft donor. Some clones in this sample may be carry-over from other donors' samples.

CDR3 DNA sequence: TGTGCCAGTAGTATTGGACAGGGAACCCCTGAAGCTTTCTTT. Protein: CASSIGQGTPEAFF. The chain uses TRBV19 and TRBJ1-1; 8 positions agree with TRBD1. Germline-derived CDR1 and CDR2 are LNHDA and SQIVND (reference sequence). V gave up 3 bases and J gave up 6 bases; unmatched junction bases: 6. The CDR3 totals 14 residues. Combining the CDR3 with reference TRBV19 and TRBJ1-1 gives the whole variable domain DGGITQSPKYLFRKEGQNVTLSCEQNLNHDAMYWYRQDPGQGLRLIYYSQIVNDFQKGDIAEGYSVSREKKESFPLTVTSAQKNPTAFYLCASSIGQGTPEAFFGQGTRLTVV.

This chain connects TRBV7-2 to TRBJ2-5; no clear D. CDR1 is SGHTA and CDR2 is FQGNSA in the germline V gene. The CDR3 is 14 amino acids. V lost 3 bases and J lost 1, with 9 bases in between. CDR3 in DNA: TGTGCCAGCAGCTTGATGGTGTCCCAAGAGACCCAGTACTTC. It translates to CASSLMVSQETQYF.

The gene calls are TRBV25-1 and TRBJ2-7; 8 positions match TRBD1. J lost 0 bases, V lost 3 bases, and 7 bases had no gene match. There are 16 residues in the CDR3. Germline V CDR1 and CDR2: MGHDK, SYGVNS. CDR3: CASSEGQGATSYEQYF. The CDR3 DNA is TGTGCCAGCAGTGAGGGGCAGGGGGCAACCTCCTACGAGCAGTACTTC.

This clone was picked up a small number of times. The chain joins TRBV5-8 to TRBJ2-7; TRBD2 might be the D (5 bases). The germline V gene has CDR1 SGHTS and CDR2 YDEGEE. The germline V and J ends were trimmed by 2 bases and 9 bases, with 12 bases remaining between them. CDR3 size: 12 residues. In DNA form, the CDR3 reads TGTGCCAGCAGCTTTGGTCGGGGTCCGCAGTACTTC. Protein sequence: CASSFGRGPQYF.

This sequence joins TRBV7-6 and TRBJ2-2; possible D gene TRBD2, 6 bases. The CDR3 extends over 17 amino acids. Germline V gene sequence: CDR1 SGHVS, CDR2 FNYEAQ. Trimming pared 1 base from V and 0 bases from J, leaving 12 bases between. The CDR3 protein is CASSLDVGGSNTGELFF. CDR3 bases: TGTGCCAGCAGCTTAGACGTCGGGGGTTCGAACACCGGGGAGCTGTTTTTT.

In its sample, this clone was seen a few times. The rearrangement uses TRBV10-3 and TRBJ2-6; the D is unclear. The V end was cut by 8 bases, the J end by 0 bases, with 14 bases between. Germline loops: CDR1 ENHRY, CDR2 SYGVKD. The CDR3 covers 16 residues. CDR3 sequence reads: CAIPAAPASGANVLTF. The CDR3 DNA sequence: TGTGCCATCCCTGCCGCCCCGGCCTCTGGGGCCAACGTCCTGACTTTC.

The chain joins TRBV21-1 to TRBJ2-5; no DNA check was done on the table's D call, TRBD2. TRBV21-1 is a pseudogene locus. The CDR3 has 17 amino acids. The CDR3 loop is CASSPPDTSGSTETQYF. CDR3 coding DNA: TGTGCCAGCAGCCCTCCAGACACTAGCGGATCAACAGAGACCCAGTACTTC.

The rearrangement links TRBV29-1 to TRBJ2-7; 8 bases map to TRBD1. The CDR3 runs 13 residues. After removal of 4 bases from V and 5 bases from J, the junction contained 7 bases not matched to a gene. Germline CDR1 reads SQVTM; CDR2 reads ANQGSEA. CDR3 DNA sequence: TGCAGCGTTGGAGGCAGGGGGCCCCACGAGCAGTACTTC. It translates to CSVGGRGPHEQYF.

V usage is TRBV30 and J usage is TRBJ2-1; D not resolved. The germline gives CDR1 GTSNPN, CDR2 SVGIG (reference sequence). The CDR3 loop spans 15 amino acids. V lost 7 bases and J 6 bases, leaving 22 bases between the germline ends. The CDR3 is CASRRWGRTGNEQFF. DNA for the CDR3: TGTGCCTCTCGGCGGTGGGGTAGGACGGGCAATGAGCAGTTCTTC.

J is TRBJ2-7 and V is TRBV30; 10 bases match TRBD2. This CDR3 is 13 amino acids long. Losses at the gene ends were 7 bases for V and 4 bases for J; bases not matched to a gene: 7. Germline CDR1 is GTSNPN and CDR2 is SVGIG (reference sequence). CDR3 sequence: CASTLAGMYEQYF. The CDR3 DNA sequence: TGTGCCTCTACACTAGCGGGGATGTACGAGCAGTACTTC.

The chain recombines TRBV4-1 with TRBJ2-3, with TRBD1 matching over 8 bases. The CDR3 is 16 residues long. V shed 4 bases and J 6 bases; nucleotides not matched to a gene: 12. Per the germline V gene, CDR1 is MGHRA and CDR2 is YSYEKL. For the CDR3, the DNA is TGCGCCAGCAGCCCAGGGGGCATTTCAACCGACGATACGCAGTATTTT. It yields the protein CASSPGGISTDDTQYF.

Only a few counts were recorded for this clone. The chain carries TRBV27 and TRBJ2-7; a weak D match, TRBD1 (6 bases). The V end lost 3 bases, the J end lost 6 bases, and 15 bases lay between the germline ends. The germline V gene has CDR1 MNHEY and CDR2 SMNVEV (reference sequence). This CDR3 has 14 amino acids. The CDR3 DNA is TGTGCCAGCAGTTTCGCAACAGGGAAAGGCGAGCAGTACTTC. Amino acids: CASSFATGKGEQYF.

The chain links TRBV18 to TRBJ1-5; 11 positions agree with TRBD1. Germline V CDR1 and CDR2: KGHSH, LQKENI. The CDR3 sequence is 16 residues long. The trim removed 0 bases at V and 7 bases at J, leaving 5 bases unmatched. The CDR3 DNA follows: TGTGCCAGCTCACCACCAGGACAGGGGGCTAGGCAGCCCCAGCATTTT. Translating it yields CASSPPGQGARQPQHF.

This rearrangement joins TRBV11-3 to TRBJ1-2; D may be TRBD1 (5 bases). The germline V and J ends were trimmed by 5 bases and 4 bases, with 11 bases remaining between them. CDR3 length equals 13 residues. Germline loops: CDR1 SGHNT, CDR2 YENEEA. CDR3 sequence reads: CASSTQTGYGYTF. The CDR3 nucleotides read TGTGCCAGCAGCACACAAACAGGCTATGGCTACACCTTC.

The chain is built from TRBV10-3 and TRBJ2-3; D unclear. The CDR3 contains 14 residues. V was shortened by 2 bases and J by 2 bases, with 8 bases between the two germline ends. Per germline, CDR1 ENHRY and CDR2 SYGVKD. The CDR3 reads CAISEIQNTDTQYF. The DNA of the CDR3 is TGTGCCATCAGTGAGATACAGAACACAGATACGCAGTATTTT.

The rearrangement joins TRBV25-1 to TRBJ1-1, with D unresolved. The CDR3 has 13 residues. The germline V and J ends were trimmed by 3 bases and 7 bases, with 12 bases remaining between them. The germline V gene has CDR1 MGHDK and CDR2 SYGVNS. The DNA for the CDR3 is TGTGCCAGCAGTGATGGCTTGGGGAGTGAAGCTTTCTTT. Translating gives CASSDGLGSEAFF.

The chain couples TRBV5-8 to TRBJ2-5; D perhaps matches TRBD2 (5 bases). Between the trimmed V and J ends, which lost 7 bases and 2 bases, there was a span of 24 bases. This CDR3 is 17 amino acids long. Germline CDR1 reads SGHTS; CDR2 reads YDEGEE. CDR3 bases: TGTGCCAGCGGAGGAACGGGTTGGGTGGTGGGGCAAGAGACCCAGTACTTC. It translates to CASGGTGWVVGQETQYF.